This T cell receptor beta chain was identified in a study of blood T cell repertoires in COVID-19. Whole-study context: Whether acute or convalescent, the COVID-19 samples came from the United States, Italy and Spain. PBMCs, B-cell-depleted T cells, or T cells provided the cDNA or gDNA that made up the material.

Profiling relied on immunoSEQ multiplex PCR, and the TCRdb table lists in-frame clones only, not all of them. Here the sample spans fewer than 350,000 clones, 90% being singletons. The CDR3 is 16 residues long. Trimming left V 0 bases short and J 4 bases short, with 11 bases between. Germline-derived CDR1 and CDR2 are SGHRS and YFSETQ. Cohorts were determined from participant-reported clinical history. The specimen was PBMCs or T cells enriched from blood (not recorded which). This TCR derives from a woman aged 18-29 years with acute COVID-19. The J gene is TRBJ2-6, the V gene TRBV5-1, with D possibly being TRBD1 (5 bases). The CDR3 DNA is TGCGCCAGCAGCTTGGTCGCAGGGATCGGGGCCAACGTCCTGACTTTC. This translates into CASSLVAGIGANVLTF.